Presented here are 12 T cell receptor beta chains from one specimen sequenced in a study of neurological immune-mediated disorders. TCRdb called the 5' RACE reads again in MiXCR, with one record for every CDR3 protein. The repertoire has some 65,000 distinct CDR3 sequences, roughly 5.5% of them found once; the top ten carry approximately 3%. The sequenced sample consisted of PBMCs. The source of these receptors is a woman in her twenties or thirties with multiple sclerosis.

This chain uses TRBV30 with TRBJ1-2; TRBD1 is a possible D gene (6 bases). The V end was cut by 7 bases, the J end by 9 bases, with 18 bases between. This CDR3 is built from 12 residues. CDR1 and CDR2 from the germline V gene are GTSNPN and SVGIG (reference sequence). CDR3 sequence: CASGTPPGRYTF. CDR3 nucleotide sequence: TGTGCCTCCGGGACACCCCCGGGTCGCTACACCTTC.

This clonotype was detected ten times or more. V gene TRBV29-1 combines with J gene TRBJ1-5; 7 positions match TRBD1. CDR1 is SQVTM and CDR2 is ANQGSEA in the germline V gene. V lost 5 bases, J lost 0 bases, and 10 bases stayed unmatched. The CDR3 is 16 residues long. The CDR3 region is CSVSTGTSYSNQPQHF. CDR3 sequence (DNA): TGCAGCGTTTCGACAGGGACTTCTTATAGCAATCAGCCCCAGCATTTT.

This clonotype was found many times. Relative to the germline gene, one junction end is altered; a read error may explain this. The chain recombines TRBV14 with TRBJ2-3, with D possibly TRBD1 on 5 matching bases. Germline lookup yields CDR1 SGHDN and CDR2 FVKESK. The CDR3 runs to 12 residues. In DNA, the CDR3 is TGTGCCAGCAGCCAAGGAGAGTTCAGGGTCCATTTT. This translates into CASSQGEFRVHF.

Ten or more counts support this clonotype. The V call is TRBV15, the J call TRBJ2-3; D is perhaps TRBD2 (6 bases). V dropped 3 bases and J dropped 5 bases, with 9 bases sitting between them. Germline loops: CDR1 LNHNV, CDR2 YYDKDF (reference sequence). The CDR3 loop spans 13 amino acids. CDR3 loop: CATSSRRGDTQYF. The DNA for the CDR3 is TGTGCCACCAGCAGTCGGCGGGGAGATACGCAGTATTTT.

This clonotype was seen ten or more times. V gene TRBV20-1 combines with J gene TRBJ1-2, with D maybe TRBD1 (5 bases). The CDR3 is 14 residues long. The V end was cut by 3 bases, the J end by 1 base, with 12 bases between. The germline gives CDR1 DFQATT, CDR2 SNEGSKA (reference sequence). This CDR3 is CSARRQDINYGYTF. DNA for the CDR3: TGCAGTGCTAGGCGGCAGGACATTAACTATGGCTACACCTTC.

This clonotype was detected a few times. This chain connects TRBV10-3 to TRBJ2-7, with D uncertain. V was clipped by 2 bases and J by 4 bases, with 3 bases between them. Germline CDR1 and CDR2: ENHRY and SYGVKD. The CDR3 covers 11 residues. The CDR3 sequence is CAISEGYEQYF. CDR3 nucleotide sequence: TGTGCCATCAGTGAGGGATACGAGCAGTACTTC.

This clonotype was seen ten or more times. This chain joins TRBV20-1 and TRBJ1-5, with 10 bases lining up with TRBD1. Per germline, CDR1 DFQATT and CDR2 SNEGSKA (reference sequence). This CDR3 contains 16 residues. The ends lost 3 bases at V and 4 bases at J; junction bases unmatched: 9. CDR3 coding DNA: TGCAGTGCTAGGGACAGGGGGATGAGGGAGAATCAGCCCCAGCATTTT. Translation gives CSARDRGMRENQPQHF.

This clonotype was seen at least ten times. This rearrangement joins TRBV27 to TRBJ1-2; no clear D. Trimming shortened V by 6 bases and J by 4 bases, and 12 bases separated the two germline ends. This CDR3 region has 13 residues. The germline CDR1 and CDR2 sequences are MNHEY and SMNVEV (reference sequence). CDR3 sequence: CASSFATSYGYTF. In nucleotides, the CDR3 is TGTGCCAGCAGCTTCGCCACGAGCTATGGCTACACCTTC.

About this clonotype: A much larger clone lies one base from this, so it may be a read error. The DNA for the CDR3 is TGCGCCAGCAGCAGCAAGATGAACACTGAAGCTTTCTTT. Protein: CASSSKMNTEAFF. V and J are TRBV5-1 and TRBJ1-1; D is unresolved. Germline-derived CDR1 and CDR2 are SGHRS and YFSETQ. This CDR3 is built from 13 residues. V shed 4 bases and J shed 0 bases, with 7 bases lying between them.

This clonotype was counted at least ten times. This chain uses TRBV20-1 with TRBJ2-7; D perhaps matches TRBD2 (5 bases). Trimming stripped 5 bases from V and 2 bases from J, with 10 bases between. The CDR3 spans 12 residues. CDR1 and CDR2 (germline): DFQATT, SNEGSKA (reference sequence). The CDR3 is CSAEGDPYEQYF. For the CDR3, the DNA is TGCAGTGCTGAGGGCGACCCCTACGAGCAGTACTTC.

This sequence joins TRBV12-3 or TRBV12-4 and TRBJ2-1, with TRBD1 matching over 10 bases. CDR3 length: 16 amino acids. V shed 0 bases and J 8 bases; nucleotides not matched to a gene: 7. CDR3 sequence (DNA): TGTGCCAGCAGTTTAGCCGGGACAGGGGCCCGGCATGAGCAGTTCTTC. Its protein is CASSLAGTGARHEQFF.

The sample holds many counts of this clonotype. This chain joins TRBV20-1 and TRBJ1-1, with D uncertain. This CDR3 is 10 amino acids long. Trimming removed 0 bases at V and 8 bases at J, with 4 bases between. From germline, CDR1 is DFQATT and CDR2 SNEGSKA (reference sequence). The CDR3 region is CSAREQEAFF. DNA for the CDR3: TGCAGTGCTAGAGAGCAGGAAGCTTTCTTT.